This T cell receptor beta chain is drawn from a study of shared clonotypes between healthy human individuals. Terminally differentiated effector memory CD45RA+ cells were left out of the naive CD8 fraction, which was CD45RO-negative and positively selected for CCR7. Per the germline V gene, CDR1 is SGHTA and CDR2 is FQGTGA. There are 16 residues in the CDR3. Trimming took 5 bases from V and 3 from J; bases not matched to a gene: 10. This clone was seen a single time. What it binds is unknown. Researchers divided each subset's genomic DNA evenly across several immunoSEQ plates. Per sorted-subset replicate PCR, input was approximately 0.2 ug DNA, representing about 32,000 T cell genomes. Data came from immunoSEQ multiplex PCR; TCRdb stores just in-frame clones and leaves some out. The sample includes about 2,200,000 clones, about 93% of them seen just once. Study observations and caveats: Non-shared clonotypes were found to have lower generation probabilities than the clonotypes that were shared by all four of the sorted-subset donors.

The receptor's source is a man aged 18 to 30 in good health. Some clones in this sample may be carry-over from other donors' samples. V usage is TRBV7-3 and J usage is TRBJ2-5, with 9 positions matching TRBD1. Sequencing was done on a sample of naive CD8+ T cells from PBMCs. This CDR3 is CASSRWGQGQEETQYF. CDR3 nucleotide sequence: TGTGCCAGCAGCCGTTGGGGACAGGGACAAGAAGAGACCCAGTACTTC.